The 15 T cell receptor beta chains presented below share a single source sample, sequenced in a study of cytomegalovirus exposure and HLA in healthy donors. PCR used 60 Vbeta primers and 13 Jbeta primers. TCRdb's copy holds only in-frame clones and misses some; the assay was immunoSEQ multiplex PCR. The sample has 90,000 to 110,000 clones, under 80% seen once; the top ten hold about 8.6%. The sequenced material came from PBMCs. The receptors were gathered from a woman in her thirties or forties in good health and CMV-seropositive.

A remark on this clone: Compared with germline, one end of the junction differs, possibly owing to a read error. Additional DNA sequences in this sample encode the identical CDR3. The J gene is TRBJ1-6, the V gene TRBV7-9, with D tentatively TRBD1 (5 bases). Germline V gene data show CDR1 as SEHNR and CDR2 as FQNEAQ (reference sequence). The CDR3 extends over 14 amino acids. CDR3 in amino acids: CASSLTANYSPLHF. The CDR3 DNA is TGTGCCAGCAGCTTGACAGCGAACTATTCCCCCCTCCACTTT.

The rearrangement uses TRBV7-2 and TRBJ1-4, with 7 bases fitting TRBD1. This CDR3 has 15 residues. In germline, CDR1 is SGHTA, CDR2 FQGNSA. V lost 4 bases, J lost 6 bases, and 8 bases stayed unmatched. The CDR3 loop reads CASSSDRVRHEKLFF. The CDR3 DNA reads as TGTGCCAGCAGCTCTGACAGGGTTCGGCATGAAAAACTGTTTTTT. The complete variable domain, with remaining parts taken from reference TRBV7-2 and TRBJ1-4, reads GAGVSQSPSNKVTEKGKDVELRCDPISGHTALYWYRQSLGQGLEFLIYFQGNSAPDKSGLPSDRFSAERTGGSVSTLTIQRTQQEDSAVYLCASSSDRVRHEKLFFGSGTQLSVL.

V and J are TRBV4-3 and TRBJ1-1; D remains unclear. V lost 3 bases and J 4 bases, leaving 12 bases between the germline ends. The CDR3 is 14 residues long. Germline CDR1 LGHNA, CDR2 YSLEER. The CDR3 DNA follows: TGCGCCAGCAGCCAGCATGGAGGAGGCACTGAAGCTTTCTTT. Its translation: CASSQHGGGTEAFF.

The J gene is TRBJ2-3, the V gene TRBV5-5; D is perhaps TRBD2 (5 bases). The CDR3 covers 15 residues. Germline V lookup: CDR1 SGHKS, CDR2 YYEKEE (reference sequence). The V and J ends lost 0 bases and 2 bases respectively, with 10 bases between them. The CDR3 bases are TGTGCCAGCAGCTTGGTCACTAGTGTCACAGATACGCAGTATTTT. Translation gives CASSLVTSVTDTQYF.

V and J are TRBV18 and TRBJ2-7; D possibly corresponds to TRBD1 (6 bases). This CDR3 spans 15 amino acids. CDR1 is KGHSH and CDR2 is LQKENI in the germline V gene. Deletions cut 0 bases from V and 3 bases from J, with 12 bases between. The CDR3 nucleotides read TGTGCCAGCTCACCACCGGGACATCCTCACTACGAGCAGTACTTC. This sequence encodes CASSPPGHPHYEQYF.

The chain recombines TRBV5-1 with TRBJ2-1, with a weak D call TRBD2 (5 bases). Germline V CDR1 and CDR2: SGHRS, YFSETQ. Trimming cost V 4 bases and J 5 bases, with 13 bases left between them. The length of the CDR3 is 14 residues. The CDR3 here is CASSAGGVHNEQFF. CDR3 bases: TGCGCCAGCAGCGCTGGAGGAGTCCACAATGAGCAGTTCTTC.

This chain joins TRBV5-4 and TRBJ2-2; maybe TRBD1 (5 bases). Trimming left V 2 bases short and J 1 base short, with 12 bases between. This CDR3 is 16 amino acids long. Germline lookup yields CDR1 SGHNT and CDR2 YYREEE (reference sequence). In DNA, the CDR3 is TGTGCCAGCAGCTTAGCAGGGTGGGGGAACACCGGGGAGCTGTTTTTT. This sequence encodes CASSLAGWGNTGELFF.

The chain carries TRBV5-6 and TRBJ2-1; TRBD1 matches at 7 bases. Trimming removed 5 bases from V and 2 bases from J; junction bases left unmatched: 7. The CDR3 covers 15 residues. The germline V gene encodes CDR1 SGHDT and CDR2 YYEEEE. CDR3 bases: TGTGCCAGCAGGTATACAGGGGTCCCCTACAATGAGCAGTTCTTC. Translated, it gives CASRYTGVPYNEQFF. The whole variable domain, filled in from reference TRBV5-6 and TRBJ2-1, reads DAGVTQSPTHLIKTRGQQVTLRCSPKSGHDTVSWYQQALGQGPQFIFQYYEEEERQRGNFPDRFSGHQFPNYSSELNVNALLLGDSALYLCASRYTGVPYNEQFFGPGTRLTVL.

The V gene is TRBV6-6, the J gene TRBJ1-3; a weak D match, TRBD1 (5 bases). Germline V CDR1 and CDR2: MNHNY, SVGAGI (reference sequence). There are 12 residues in the CDR3. V lost 8 bases to trimming and J lost 6 bases, with 11 bases between them. CDR3 coding DNA: TGTGCCAGCGGAATGACAGTAAACACCATATATTTT. This sequence encodes CASGMTVNTIYF.

The genes are TRBV27 and TRBJ2-2, with D perhaps matching TRBD2 (6 bases). CDR3 length: 15 amino acids. Germline lookup yields CDR1 MNHEY and CDR2 SMNVEV (reference sequence). V dropped 2 bases and J dropped 6 bases, with 13 bases sitting between them. The CDR3, as DNA: TGTGCCAGCAGTTTACGACTAGTAAATCCCGGGGAGCTGTTTTTT. It translates to CASSLRLVNPGELFF.

The CDR3 sequence: CASSLAHRVGGEKLFF. The CDR3 bases are TGCGCCAGCAGCCTCGCTCACAGGGTTGGAGGCGAAAAACTGTTTTTT. V gene TRBV5-1 combines with J gene TRBJ1-4, with D possibly being TRBD1 (6 bases). V was clipped by 4 bases and J by 8 bases, with 21 bases between them. The germline V gene encodes CDR1 SGHRS and CDR2 YFSETQ. There are 16 residues in the CDR3.

The chain has TRBV13 and TRBJ2-1; TRBD2 matches at 10 bases. Germline-derived CDR1 and CDR2 are PRHDT and FYEKMQ (reference sequence). The CDR3 has 16 amino acids. The V segment lost 2 bases and the J segment 7 bases; nucleotides outside the gene matches: 8. CDR3 in amino acids: CASSLTSGRARNEQFF. The DNA for the CDR3 is TGTGCCAGCAGCTTAACGAGCGGGAGGGCCCGGAATGAGCAGTTCTTC. The entire variable domain, with the rest obtained from reference TRBV13 and TRBJ2-1, is as follows: AAGVIQSPRHLIKEKRETATLKCYPIPRHDTVYWYQQGPGQDPQFLISFYEKMQSDKGSIPDRFSAQQFSDYHSELNMSSLELGDSALYFCASSLTSGRARNEQFFGPGTRLTVL.

The chain recombines TRBV19 with TRBJ2-7; 8 bases match TRBD2. The length of the CDR3 is 14 residues. Germline V gene lookup returns CDR1 LNHDA and CDR2 SQIVND (reference sequence). Trimming at V came to 10 bases and at J to 1 base, leaving 9 bases not matched to a gene. CDR3 sequence: CATSPAGVSYEQYF. The CDR3 nucleotides read TGTGCCACCAGCCCAGCGGGAGTATCCTACGAGCAGTACTTC.

This sequence joins TRBV4-3 and TRBJ2-1, with TRBD2 matching over 8 bases. V shed 0 bases, J shed 0 bases, and the junction held 10 bases outside the gene matches. This CDR3 region has 19 residues. The germline V gene has CDR1 LGHNA and CDR2 YSLEER. CDR3 sequence (DNA): TGCGCCAGCAGCCAAGAGTCCTATATGGCGGGGGGCTCCTACAATGAGCAGTTCTTC. It yields the protein CASSQESYMAGGSYNEQFF.

The chain is built from TRBV2 and TRBJ1-1, with D perhaps matching TRBD1 (5 bases). Trimming stripped 11 bases from V and 5 bases from J, with 21 bases between. Germline values: CDR1 SNHLY, CDR2 FYNNEI. The CDR3 runs to 14 residues. The CDR3 reads CAAQGGGMYTEAFF. In nucleotides, the CDR3 is TGTGCCGCCCAGGGCGGGGGAATGTATACTGAAGCTTTCTTT.